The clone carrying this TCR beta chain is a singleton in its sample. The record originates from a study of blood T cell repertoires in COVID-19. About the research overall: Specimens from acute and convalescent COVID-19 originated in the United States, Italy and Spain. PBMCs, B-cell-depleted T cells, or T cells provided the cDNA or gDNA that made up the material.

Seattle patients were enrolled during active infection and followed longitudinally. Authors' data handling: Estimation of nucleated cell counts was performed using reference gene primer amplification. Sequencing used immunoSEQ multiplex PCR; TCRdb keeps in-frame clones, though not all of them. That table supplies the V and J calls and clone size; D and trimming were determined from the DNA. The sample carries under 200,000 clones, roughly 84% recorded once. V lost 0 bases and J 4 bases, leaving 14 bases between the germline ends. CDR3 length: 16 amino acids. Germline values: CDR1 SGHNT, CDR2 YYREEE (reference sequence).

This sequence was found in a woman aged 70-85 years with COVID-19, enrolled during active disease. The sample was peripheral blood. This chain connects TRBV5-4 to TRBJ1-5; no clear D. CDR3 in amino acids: CASSLVLVVPNQPQHF. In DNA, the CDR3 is TGTGCCAGCAGCTTGGTCTTAGTTGTACCAAATCAGCCCCAGCATTTT.